The rows below give T cell receptor beta chains drawn from one sample of a study of control samples from healthy donors and cancer patients. The protocol was immunoSEQ multiplex PCR, while the TCRdb copy is restricted to in-frame clones and leaves out a portion. The sample shows 130,000 or so clones, 70% to 90% of them seen only once. Sequencing input: blood. The receptors were sampled from a man between 60 and 70 years old in good health. CDR3s include the opening cysteine and the closing phenylalanine or tryptophan. D genes are given only for firm matches. Clone size is shown for a subset of rows, as once, few, many or a class of expanded clone.

j_gene: TRBJ1-2
v_gene: TRBV5-1
d_gene: NA
abundance: once
CDR3nt: TGCGCCAGCAGCTTGGAACTTAACTATGGCTACACCTTC
CDR3aa: CASSLELNYGYTF

j_gene: TRBJ1-2
v_gene: TRBV3-1/TRBV3-2
d_gene: NA
abundance: NA
CDR3nt: TGTGCCAGCAGCCAAGCTCGGGGAGGGGGCTACACCTTC
CDR3aa: CASSQARGGGYTF

j_gene: TRBJ2-1
v_gene: TRBV12-3/TRBV12-4
d_gene: NA
abundance: NA
CDR3nt: TGTGCCAGCAGTTTTGGTCAGGCGGGGTTCTTC
CDR3aa: CASSFGQAGFF

j_gene: TRBJ1-2
v_gene: TRBV11-3
d_gene: NA
abundance: NA
CDR3nt: TGTGCCAGCAGCCACCAAAAGGGGCGTAATGGCTACACCTTC
CDR3aa: CASSHQKGRNGYTF

j_gene: TRBJ1-2
v_gene: TRBV6-6
d_gene: TRBD1
abundance: NA
CDR3nt: TGTGCCAGCAGTTCGGACAGGCGAGGATATGGCTACACCTTC
CDR3aa: CASSSDRRGYGYTF

j_gene: TRBJ2-2
v_gene: TRBV21-1
d_gene: NA
abundance: NA
CDR3nt: TGTGCCAGCAGGTCCCAGACCGCCTCGAACACCGGGGAGCTGTTTTTT
CDR3aa: CASRSQTASNTGELFF

j_gene: TRBJ2-7
v_gene: TRBV19
d_gene: TRBD1
abundance: NA
CDR3nt: TGTGCCAGTAGTTCCGGGACAGGGATCTACGAGCAGTACTTC
CDR3aa: CASSSGTGIYEQYF

j_gene: TRBJ1-1
v_gene: TRBV5-1
d_gene: NA
abundance: once
CDR3nt: TGCGCCAGCAGCTTACAGGGAAGTCAAGCTTTCTTT
CDR3aa: CASSLQGSQAFF

j_gene: TRBJ2-2
v_gene: TRBV6-6
d_gene: TRBD1
abundance: NA
CDR3nt: TGTGCCAGCAGTCCCAACAGGGGGCAGAACACCGGGGAGCTGTTTTTT
CDR3aa: CASSPNRGQNTGELFF

j_gene: TRBJ1-4
v_gene: TRBV5-1
d_gene: TRBD1
abundance: few
CDR3nt: TGCGCCAGCAGCGGGTCCGGGACAGGGTATGGTGAAAAACTGTTTTTT
CDR3aa: CASSGSGTGYGEKLFF

j_gene: TRBJ1-1
v_gene: TRBV2
d_gene: NA
abundance: NA
CDR3nt: TGTGCCAGCAGCCGAGGGACAATCAACACTGAAGCTTTCTTT
CDR3aa: CASSRGTINTEAFF

j_gene: TRBJ1-1
v_gene: TRBV11-2
d_gene: NA
abundance: NA
CDR3nt: TGTGCCAGCAGCTTAGCCCCAGGGCTCGGCACTGAAGCTTTCTTT
CDR3aa: CASSLAPGLGTEAFF

j_gene: TRBJ1-2
v_gene: TRBV7-3
d_gene: NA
abundance: NA
CDR3nt: TGTGCCAGCAGCTCTCAGACCGGGACAGGCTACACCTTC
CDR3aa: CASSSQTGTGYTF

j_gene: TRBJ2-2
v_gene: TRBV19
d_gene: NA
abundance: NA
CDR3nt: TGTGCCAGTAGTATAGATCACCGAAACACCGGGGAGCTGTTTTTT
CDR3aa: CASSIDHRNTGELFF

j_gene: TRBJ1-6
v_gene: TRBV27
d_gene: TRBD1
abundance: NA
CDR3nt: TGTGCCACCAAAACGACAGGGGGTGATTCACCCCTCCACTTT
CDR3aa: CATKTTGGDSPLHF

j_gene: TRBJ2-4
v_gene: TRBV7-2
d_gene: NA
abundance: NA
CDR3nt: TGTGCCAGCAGCTTACCCAGGCCCGGGGGAAACATTCAGTACTTC
CDR3aa: CASSLPRPGGNIQYF

j_gene: TRBJ1-2
v_gene: TRBV4-1
d_gene: TRBD1
abundance: NA
CDR3nt: TGCGCCAGCAGCCAAGATGAACAGGGGTTCCGAGGCTACACCTTC
CDR3aa: CASSQDEQGFRGYTF

j_gene: TRBJ2-4
v_gene: TRBV21-1
d_gene: NA
abundance: NA
CDR3nt: TGTGCCAGCAGCAAAGCTCGAGCCAAAAACATTCAGTACTTC
CDR3aa: CASSKARAKNIQYF

j_gene: TRBJ1-1
v_gene: TRBV5-1
d_gene: TRBD1
abundance: few
CDR3nt: TGCGCCAGCTCACAGGGGGTTGGCACTGAAGCTTTCTTT
CDR3aa: CASSQGVGTEAFF

j_gene: TRBJ1-3
v_gene: TRBV30
d_gene: NA
abundance: NA
CDR3nt: TGTGCCTGGAGTGAGGGGGGTTCGGCGATGACCATATATTTT
CDR3aa: CAWSEGGSAMTIYF